This T cell receptor beta chain derives from a study of early stage breast cancer tumors. Study summary: About 70% of the 16 invasive tumors were ER+, PR+ and HER2-. Among approximately 12 ER+/PR+/HER2- tumors, eight were ductal, four lobular.

Study results and limitations: Blood repertoires resembled normal breast more than tumor.

Remarks on this clone: Its specificity is not known.

CDR3 length: 12 amino acids. Trimming stripped 4 bases from V and 5 bases from J, with 5 bases between. The V gene's germline CDR1 is SGHTA and CDR2 FQGNSA. The method was immunoSEQ multiplex PCR; TCRdb's version includes in-frame clones alone and lacks a portion of them. Here the sample spans 60,000 to 80,000 clones, approximately 79% being singletons. The chain links TRBV7-2 to TRBJ2-2; no firm D call. The sample taken for sequencing was blood. The sequence was obtained from a person between 60 and 70 years old with breast cancer. CDR3 loop: CASSSRTGELFF. The CDR3 DNA reads as TGTGCCAGCAGCTCCCGTACCGGGGAGCTGTTTTTT.